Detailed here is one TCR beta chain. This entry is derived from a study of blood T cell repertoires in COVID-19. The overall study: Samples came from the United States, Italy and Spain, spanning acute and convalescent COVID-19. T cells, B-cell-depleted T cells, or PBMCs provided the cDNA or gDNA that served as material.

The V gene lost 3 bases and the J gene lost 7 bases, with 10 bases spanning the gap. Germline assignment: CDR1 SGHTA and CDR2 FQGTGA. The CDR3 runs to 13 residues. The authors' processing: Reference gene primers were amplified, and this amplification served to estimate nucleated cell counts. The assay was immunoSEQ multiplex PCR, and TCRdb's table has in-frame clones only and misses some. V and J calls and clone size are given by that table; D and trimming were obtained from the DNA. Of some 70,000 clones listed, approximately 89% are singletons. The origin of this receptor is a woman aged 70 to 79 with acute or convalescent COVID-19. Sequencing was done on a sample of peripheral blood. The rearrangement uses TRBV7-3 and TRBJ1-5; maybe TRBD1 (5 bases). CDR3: CASSLGRGQPQHF. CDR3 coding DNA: TGTGCCAGCAGCTTGGGGAGGGGACAGCCCCAGCATTTT. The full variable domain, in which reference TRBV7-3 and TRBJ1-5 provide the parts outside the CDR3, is GAGVSQTPSNKVTEKGKYVELRCDPISGHTALYWYRQSLGQGPEFLIYFQGTGAADDSGLPNDRFFAVRPEGSVSTLKIQRTERGDSAVYLCASSLGRGQPQHFGDGTRLSIL.